The source of this T cell receptor (beta chain) is a study of beta chain features in type 1 diabetes. Overall study: Healthy donors and patients showed comparable age, gender and cell yields. Study-wide results and limits: Insertions at VDJ junctions were less frequent in type 1 diabetes patients. These patients also deleted more nucleotides at the same junctions. All four CD4+ subsets of Type 1 diabetes patients contained TCRB CDR3s that were moderately but significantly shorter.

This clone was seen more than once but under ten times. What it recognizes is unknown. Germline lookup yields CDR1 MGHRA and CDR2 YSYEKL. V shed 0 bases and J shed 5 bases, with 19 bases lying between them. The CDR3 sequence is 18 residues long. The whole isolated RNA underwent reverse transcription, so sequencing captured expressed TCRB transcripts. Using immunoSEQ multiplex PCR, the repertoire was profiled, and TCRdb retains in-frame clones only, with some absent. Here the sample spans a few hundred thousand clones, around 24% being singletons. This chain uses TRBV4-1 with TRBJ2-2; tentatively, D is TRBD1 (6 bases). The TCR comes from a woman aged 25 to 39 with type 1 diabetes. Sequenced material: naive CD4+ T cells from blood. CDR3 nucleotides: TGCGCCAGCAGCCAAGATAAGGGGGAGTGGAGATTGACCGGGGAGCTGTTTTTT. Its protein product is CASSQDKGEWRLTGELFF.